The rows below give T cell receptor beta chains drawn from one sample of a study of read filtering for tumor transcriptome and immune sequencing. MiXCR was run by TCRdb on the reads, yielding one entry per CDR3 protein. The sample records about 93,000 distinct CDR3 sequences, roughly 21% being singletons. The sequencing input was a population of CD138-negative cells sorted from bone marrow. Every receptor here comes from a donor aged 40 or over with multiple myeloma. The conserved cysteine and the conserved F or W are not part of the CDR3 here.

j_gene: TRBJ2-7; v_gene: TRBV13; CDR3aa: ASSFATFDEQY
j_gene: TRBJ2-3; v_gene: TRBV28; CDR3aa: ASNTAGGPDTQY
j_gene: TRBJ1-1; v_gene: TRBV24-1; CDR3aa: ATSGGREGSEAF
j_gene: TRBJ2-2; v_gene: TRBV19; CDR3aa: ASSMMGANTGELF
j_gene: TRBJ2-3; v_gene: TRBV7-2; CDR3aa: ASSFSSTRGTDTQY
j_gene: TRBJ1-4; v_gene: TRBV7-9; CDR3aa: ASSPQGATNEKLF
j_gene: TRBJ1-5; v_gene: TRBV5-1; CDR3aa: ASSFKGNQPQH
j_gene: TRBJ1-2; v_gene: TRBV7-9; CDR3aa: ASSFTGGPVYGYT
j_gene: TRBJ2-1; v_gene: TRBV24-1; CDR3aa: ATSGGFYNEQF
j_gene: TRBJ1-1; v_gene: TRBV5-1; CDR3aa: ASSLDSLNTEAF
j_gene: TRBJ2-7; v_gene: TRBV29-1; CDR3aa: SDQQGSEKSYEQY
j_gene: TRBJ1-5; v_gene: TRBV20-1; CDR3aa: SARDDRGRYQPQH
j_gene: TRBJ2-1; v_gene: TRBV6-5; CDR3aa: ATSPSGTGNEQF
j_gene: TRBJ1-1; v_gene: TRBV7-9; CDR3aa: ASSLNREAF
j_gene: TRBJ2-7; v_gene: TRBV28; CDR3aa: ASSLNWANYEQY
j_gene: TRBJ1-2; v_gene: TRBV18; CDR3aa: ASSPGIGASGYT
j_gene: TRBJ1-5; v_gene: TRBV19; CDR3aa: ASAGTDHSNQPQH
j_gene: TRBJ1-5; v_gene: TRBV7-2; CDR3aa: ACSLGGLEHQPQH
j_gene: TRBJ2-4; v_gene: TRBV7-9; CDR3aa: ASSPPAGLAKNIQY
j_gene: TRBJ2-7; v_gene: TRBV4-1; CDR3aa: ASSVLQGYYEQY
j_gene: TRBJ1-5; v_gene: TRBV12-3/TRBV12-4; CDR3aa: ASSPLDTRYQPQH
j_gene: TRBJ2-1; v_gene: TRBV9; CDR3aa: ASSVASSGGQYNEQF
j_gene: TRBJ2-2; v_gene: TRBV5-1; CDR3aa: ASSLGDNTGELF
j_gene: TRBJ2-1; v_gene: TRBV28; CDR3aa: ASSLLVTGGDEQF
j_gene: TRBJ2-1; v_gene: TRBV5-1; CDR3aa: ANSAGTVNEQF
j_gene: TRBJ1-1; v_gene: TRBV29-1; CDR3aa: SVSVTGGNTEAF
j_gene: TRBJ2-1; v_gene: TRBV18; CDR3aa: ASSPGLAGIYSYNEQF
j_gene: TRBJ1-5; v_gene: TRBV20-1; CDR3aa: SASEDPNQPQH
j_gene: TRBJ2-5; v_gene: TRBV15; CDR3aa: ATSSRGGETQY